The T cell receptor beta chain under discussion was sequenced for a study of cytomegalovirus exposure and HLA in healthy donors. The study, taken as a whole, reports: Later on, an analysis tied approximately 15,000 TCR beta sequences to HLA alleles at 0.05 false discovery rate.

The CDR3 is 17 residues long. The V gene end was trimmed by 0 bases and the J gene end by 7 bases; junction bases not matched to a gene: 4. Germline V CDR1 and CDR2: ENHRY, SYGVKD. This PCR relied on a set of 60 Vbeta primers and 13 Jbeta primers. Sequencing was performed with immunoSEQ multiplex PCR; in TCRdb, only in-frame clones are kept and a portion is missing. The sample gives around 150,000 clones, roughly 78% of which show up once; more than 4.5% is in the top ten. With regard to this clone: Antigen: not known.

The V gene is TRBV10-3, the J gene TRBJ2-1; 15 bases map to TRBD2. The source is a man in his thirties or forties in good health. The sequenced material came from PBMCs. CDR3 DNA: TGTGCCATCAGTGAGTCGTGGACTAGCGGGAGGGGAAATGAGCAGTTCTTC. It is translated as CAISESWTSGRGNEQFF.